Presented here are 20 T cell receptor beta chains from one specimen sequenced in a study of T cells after somatic rescue of genetic block. TCRdb keeps only in-frame clones here, not all; method: immunoSEQ multiplex PCR. Of tens of thousands of clones listed, just under 90% are singletons. The source material was peripheral blood mononuclear cells (PBMCs). These receptors all come from a woman aged 18-29 years.

This rearrangement joins TRBV4-1 to TRBJ2-1; 16 bases line up with TRBD2. V gave up 3 bases and J gave up 3 bases; unmatched junction bases: 5. Germline-derived CDR1 and CDR2 are MGHRA and YSYEKL. There are 18 residues in the CDR3. The CDR3 loop is CASSHGTSGGEVYNEQFF. The CDR3 nucleotides are TGCGCCAGCAGCCACGGGACTAGCGGGGGGGAAGTCTACAATGAGCAGTTCTTC.

V gene TRBV5-1 combines with J gene TRBJ2-5, with a tentative D call TRBD1 (6 bases). There are 15 residues in the CDR3. Trimming shortened V by 1 base and J by 3 bases, and 13 bases separated the two germline ends. Germline CDR1 is SGHRS and CDR2 is YFSETQ. The chain's CDR3 is CASSLYYRAEETQYF. DNA of the CDR3: TGCGCCAGCAGCTTGTATTACAGGGCGGAAGAGACCCAGTACTTC.

V gene TRBV27 combines with J gene TRBJ1-2; D uncertain. Germline V gene lookup returns CDR1 MNHEY and CDR2 SMNVEV (reference sequence). There are 14 residues in the CDR3. V was pared by 3 bases and J by 6 bases, with 14 bases between. The CDR3: CASSFIGVEDGYTF. CDR3 coding DNA: TGTGCCAGCAGTTTTATCGGGGTAGAGGATGGCTACACCTTC.

This clone was found once. V usage is TRBV18 and J usage is TRBJ2-7; 10 bases line up with TRBD2. Germline CDR1 is KGHSH and CDR2 is LQKENI. The ends lost 1 base at V and 5 bases at J; junction bases unmatched: 17. The CDR3 consists of 19 residues. The CDR3 DNA sequence: TGTGCCAGCTCACCACTGTCCCTAGCGGGAGAGGGCTTTAGGAACGAGCAGTACTTC. This codes for CASSPLSLAGEGFRNEQYF. The full variable domain, its missing parts supplied by reference TRBV18 and TRBJ2-7, is NAGVMQNPRHLVRRRGQEARLRCSPMKGHSHVYWYRQLPEEGLKFMVYLQKENIIDESGMPKERFSAEFPKEGPSILRIQQVVRGDSAAYFCASSPLSLAGEGFRNEQYFGPGTRLTVT.

This rearrangement joins TRBV11-3 to TRBJ2-6; D uncertain. The CDR3 sequence is 16 residues long. Germline-derived CDR1 and CDR2 are SGHNT and YENEEA. V lost 0 bases to trimming and J lost 4 bases, with 10 bases between them. CDR3 nucleotides: TGTGCCAGCAGCTTAGACCCTGGTCGAGGGGCCAACGTCCTGACTTTC. Translating gives CASSLDPGRGANVLTF.

V is TRBV6-1 and J is TRBJ1-4; D might be TRBD1 (5 bases). This CDR3 is built from 14 residues. CDR1 is MNHNS and CDR2 is SASEGT in the germline V gene. V lost 5 bases and J 4 bases, leaving 11 bases between the germline ends. The CDR3 nucleotides read TGTGCCAGCAGTACCCTGGGGGTTAATGAAAAACTGTTTTTT. The encoded protein is CASSTLGVNEKLFF.

The chain uses TRBV18 and TRBJ1-1, with D possibly being TRBD1 (5 bases). The CDR3 spans 16 residues. Germline values: CDR1 KGHSH, CDR2 LQKENI. The germline V and J ends were trimmed by 3 bases and 1 base, with 15 bases remaining between them. The DNA for the CDR3 is TGTGCCAGCTCACCCGACCCGGGGGGTAGGAACACTGAAGCTTTCTTT. The encoded protein is CASSPDPGGRNTEAFF. Drawing the rest from reference TRBV18 and TRBJ1-1, the complete variable domain is NAGVMQNPRHLVRRRGQEARLRCSPMKGHSHVYWYRQLPEEGLKFMVYLQKENIIDESGMPKERFSAEFPKEGPSILRIQQVVRGDSAAYFCASSPDPGGRNTEAFFGQGTRLTVV.

The genes are TRBV4-1 and TRBJ1-1; the match to TRBD1 covers 7 bases. CDR1 MGHRA and CDR2 YSYEKL come from the germline V gene. The CDR3 has 15 residues. V trimming: 4 bases; J trimming: 2 bases; junction bases outside the gene matches: 7. The CDR3 loop is CASSPYGTVNTEAFF. CDR3 DNA: TGCGCCAGCAGCCCGTACGGGACAGTAAACACTGAAGCTTTCTTT.

This chain uses TRBV5-6 with TRBJ1-1; D uncertain. In germline, CDR1 is SGHDT, CDR2 YYEEEE. V was pared by 4 bases and J by 11 bases, with 12 bases between. CDR3 length equals 11 residues. The CDR3 region is CASSRRAHAFF. CDR3 DNA: TGTGCCAGCAGCCGAAGGGCGCATGCTTTCTTT.

The J gene is TRBJ2-7, the V gene TRBV27, with D perhaps TRBD1 (6 bases). From germline, CDR1 is MNHEY and CDR2 SMNVEV (reference sequence). This CDR3 has 12 amino acids. The V end lost 10 bases, the J end lost 3 bases, and 13 bases lay between the germline ends. CDR3 bases: TGTGCCACCTCAGAAGGGGGCTACGAGCAGTACTTC. Protein: CATSEGGYEQYF.

The chain carries TRBV29-1 and TRBJ2-3; perhaps TRBD2 as D (5 bases). The CDR3 has 14 amino acids. The germline V gene has CDR1 SQVTM and CDR2 ANQGSEA. V was shortened by 7 bases and J by 3 bases, with 17 bases between the two germline ends. CDR3 sequence (DNA): TGCAGCGGATCATTGTCCAGCGGAACAGATACGCAGTATTTT. Its translation is CSGSLSSGTDTQYF.

The genes are TRBV6-1 and TRBJ1-4; TRBD1 might be the D (6 bases). CDR3 length: 13 amino acids. CDR1 is MNHNS, CDR2 SASEGT, per germline. The V and J ends lost 7 bases and 7 bases respectively, with 13 bases between them. CDR3 nucleotides: TGTGCCAGCACAGGGGAGGTGGGTGAAAAACTGTTTTTT. Its protein is CASTGEVGEKLFF.

This chain links TRBV19 with TRBJ2-3; D gene ambiguous. V shed 1 base and J shed 6 bases, with 8 bases lying between them. The germline CDR1 and CDR2 sequences are LNHDA and SQIVND (reference sequence). CDR3 length: 13 residues. For the CDR3, the DNA is TGTGCCAGTAGTATAGCCCCCTCGGATACGCAGTATTTT. This encodes CASSIAPSDTQYF.

CDR3 nucleotides: TGTGCCAGCAGCGTAGACGTCTGGCAGGGATCTGACTATGGCTACACCTTC. This sequence encodes CASSVDVWQGSDYGYTF. This rearrangement joins TRBV9 to TRBJ1-2, with D possibly being TRBD1 (5 bases). Germline values: CDR1 SGDLS, CDR2 YYNGEE. This CDR3 region has 17 residues. V was cut by 0 bases and J by 3 bases, with 18 bases left in between.

The genes are TRBV6-6 and TRBJ2-3, with D hard to call. Germline V CDR1 and CDR2: MNHNY, SVGAGI (reference sequence). Trimming removed 0 bases from V and 7 bases from J, with 5 bases in between. The CDR3 sequence is 12 residues long. The CDR3 bases are TGTGCCAGCAGTTACTCGGGGAATACGCAGTATTTT. Translation gives CASSYSGNTQYF.

The rearrangement uses TRBV7-3 and TRBJ2-1, with D possibly TRBD2 on 6 matching bases. The CDR3 is made up of 12 amino acids. Germline loops: CDR1 SGHTA, CDR2 FQGTGA. V was cut by 8 bases and J by 4 bases, with 9 bases left in between. The CDR3 reads CASGGSYNEQFF. In nucleotides, the CDR3 is TGTGCCAGCGGGGGGTCATACAATGAGCAGTTCTTC.

CDR3 DNA: TGTGCCAGCAGTCCGACCCGGGGCCTGCGAGTCGATACGCAGTATTTT. It specifies CASSPTRGLRVDTQYF. The chain carries TRBV28 and TRBJ2-3, with D tentatively TRBD1 or TRBD2 (5 bases each). Per germline, CDR1 MDHEN and CDR2 SYDVKM. V lost 5 bases and J 6 bases, leaving 21 bases between the germline ends. The CDR3 consists of 16 residues.

The chain is built from TRBV28 and TRBJ2-7; 7 nucleotides match TRBD2. CDR1 is MDHEN, CDR2 SYDVKM, per germline. With 6 bases clipped from V and 3 bases from J, the junction kept 5 bases outside the gene matches. The CDR3 runs to 13 residues. Written as DNA, the CDR3 is TGTGCCAGCAGCTGGGGCGGGGGCTACGAGCAGTACTTC. Its translation: CASSWGGGYEQYF. The whole variable domain, filled in from reference TRBV28 and TRBJ2-7, reads DVKVTQSSRYLVKRTGEKVFLECVQDMDHENMFWYRQDPGLGLRLIYFSYDVKMKEKGDIPEGYSVSREKKERFSLILESASTNQTSMYLCASSWGGGYEQYFGPGTRLTVT.

This chain links TRBV6-5 with TRBJ1-5, with TRBD1 identical over 8 bases. V was clipped by 6 bases and J by 2 bases; unmatched bases: 3. CDR3 length: 14 amino acids. Germline CDR1 reads MNHEY; CDR2 reads SVGAGI. The CDR3 loop is CASSRGRGNQPQHF. DNA of the CDR3: TGTGCCAGCAGCAGGGGGCGCGGCAATCAGCCCCAGCATTTT.

This clone was seen a handful of times. This rearrangement joins TRBV28 to TRBJ2-7, with D hard to call. Trimming pared 6 bases from V and 1 base from J, leaving 7 bases between. Germline CDR1 MDHEN, CDR2 SYDVKM. The CDR3 loop spans 12 amino acids. CDR3 DNA sequence: TGTGCCAGCAGCGATTATTCCTACGAGCAGTACTTC. It encodes CASSDYSYEQYF.